This TCR beta chain appears in the sequencing data of a study of OX40 agonist ivuxolimab in advanced cancers. Background on the study: Those treated in dose escalation had hepatocellular carcinoma, melanoma, renal cell cancer or head and neck cancer. Among those enrolled, mean age was 60 years (range about 23 to 79) and 75% to 85% were male. Study-wide points: Within 6 weeks, CD4+ and CD8+ blood T cells expanded clonally at 0.1 to 3.0 mg/kg.

In the case of this clone: Antigen specificity is unknown.

Here immunoSEQ multiplex PCR was the method, and the copy in TCRdb shows in-frame clones only, minus some. Altogether 98,000 or so clones are present, approximately 86% being singletons, with the ten largest covering 0.8% to 0.9%. Looked up from germline, CDR1 is MNHEY and CDR2 is SVGAGI. Trimming took 6 bases from V and 4 from J, leaving 3 bases between them. This CDR3 spans 11 amino acids. This receptor was obtained from an adult with an advanced solid tumor such as melanoma, head and neck, liver or kidney cancer. The sample here was CD4+ or CD8+ T cells sorted from blood, taken in a trial of the OX40 agonist ivuxolimab. The V and J genes are TRBV6-5 and TRBJ1-4, with D uncertain. As DNA, the CDR3 is TGTGCCAGCAGCAATAATGAAAAACTGTTTTTT. It codes for CASSNNEKLFF.